Listed below are T cell receptor beta chains from one sample, sequenced in a study of blood T cell repertoires in COVID-19. Profiling relied on immunoSEQ multiplex PCR, and the TCRdb table lists in-frame clones only, not all of them. In the table there are under 400,000 clones, approximately 89% of which are singletons. Sequenced input: peripheral blood. The receptors originated from a woman aged 60-75 years with COVID-19, enrolled during active disease. CDR3s include the opening cysteine and the closing phenylalanine or tryptophan. Each record gives: clone size, J gene, CDR3 length, D gene, V gene, CDR3 protein, CDR3 DNA. A D gene is named only where the DNA matches it firmly. The listing skips clone size in some rows; elsewhere it reads once, few, many or a size class.

clone_size: few
j_call: TRBJ1-1
cdr3_length: 14
d_call: .
v_call: TRBV5-1
cdr3_aa: CASRPDSMNTEAFF
cdr3_nt: TGCGCCAGCCGCCCGGACAGCATGAACACTGAAGCTTTCTTT

clone_size: .
j_call: TRBJ2-5
cdr3_length: 18
d_call: TRBD2
v_call: TRBV3-1/TRBV3-2
cdr3_aa: CASSQPPRTSGLQETQYF
cdr3_nt: TGTGCCAGCAGCCAGCCCCCGAGGACTAGCGGGCTCCAAGAGACCCAGTACTTC

clone_size: .
j_call: TRBJ2-7
cdr3_length: 16
d_call: .
v_call: TRBV5-6
cdr3_aa: CASSLPPREPVRAQYF
cdr3_nt: TGTGCCAGCAGCTTGCCCCCGAGAGAACCTGTACGAGCGCAGTACTTC

clone_size: .
j_call: TRBJ1-4
cdr3_length: 13
d_call: .
v_call: TRBV20-1
cdr3_aa: CSASAGGREKLFF
cdr3_nt: TGCAGTGCTAGTGCGGGGGGAAGAGAAAAACTGTTTTTT

clone_size: .
j_call: TRBJ1-1
cdr3_length: 14
d_call: .
v_call: TRBV18
cdr3_aa: CASSVPYGDTEAFF
cdr3_nt: TGTGCCAGCTCCGTCCCTTACGGTGACACTGAAGCTTTCTTT

clone_size: once
j_call: TRBJ1-1
cdr3_length: 13
d_call: TRBD1
v_call: TRBV19
cdr3_aa: CASTLDRGTEAFF
cdr3_nt: TGTGCCAGTACTCTAGACAGGGGAACTGAAGCTTTCTTT

clone_size: few
j_call: TRBJ1-5
cdr3_length: 15
d_call: .
v_call: TRBV30
cdr3_aa: CAWQHGGWLGQPQHF
cdr3_nt: TGTGCCTGGCAACACGGGGGGTGGTTGGGTCAGCCCCAGCATTTT

clone_size: .
j_call: TRBJ1-2
cdr3_length: 14
d_call: .
v_call: TRBV5-8
cdr3_aa: CASSLSGQPYGYTF
cdr3_nt: TGTGCCAGCAGCTTATCAGGACAGCCCTATGGCTACACCTTC

clone_size: .
j_call: TRBJ2-3
cdr3_length: 15
d_call: .
v_call: TRBV7-3
cdr3_aa: CASSQGGRGTDTQYF
cdr3_nt: TGTGCCAGCAGCCAAGGGGGTAGGGGCACAGATACGCAGTATTTT

clone_size: .
j_call: TRBJ2-1
cdr3_length: 15
d_call: TRBD2
v_call: TRBV13
cdr3_aa: CASSRSGGIHNEQFF
cdr3_nt: TGTGCCAGCAGTCGGAGCGGGGGGATACACAATGAGCAGTTCTTC

clone_size: few
j_call: TRBJ1-4
cdr3_length: 16
d_call: .
v_call: TRBV6-1
cdr3_aa: CASSEALTGLNEKLFF
cdr3_nt: TGTGCCAGCAGTGAAGCCCTAACAGGATTAAATGAAAAACTGTTTTTT

clone_size: .
j_call: TRBJ2-7
cdr3_length: 16
d_call: TRBD1
v_call: TRBV5-4
cdr3_aa: CASSLPGQGASYEQYF
cdr3_nt: TGTGCCAGCAGCTTGCCTGGACAGGGGGCAAGCTACGAGCAGTACTTC

clone_size: .
j_call: TRBJ1-2
cdr3_length: 14
d_call: .
v_call: TRBV28
cdr3_aa: CASSLMTGGYGYTF
cdr3_nt: TGTGCCAGCAGTTTAATGACTGGCGGCTATGGCTACACCTTC

clone_size: .
j_call: TRBJ2-3
cdr3_length: 17
d_call: TRBD2
v_call: TRBV9
cdr3_aa: CASSSGLAGGLTDTQYF
cdr3_nt: TGTGCCAGCAGCTCGGGACTAGCGGGGGGACTAACAGATACGCAGTATTTT

clone_size: .
j_call: TRBJ2-7
cdr3_length: 15
d_call: TRBD2
v_call: TRBV7-2
cdr3_aa: CASSAGLAGPYEQYF
cdr3_nt: TGTGCCAGCAGCGCGGGACTAGCGGGGCCCTACGAGCAGTACTTC

clone_size: .
j_call: TRBJ1-2
cdr3_length: 15
d_call: TRBD1
v_call: TRBV14
cdr3_aa: CASSRPGQGFYGYTF
cdr3_nt: TGTGCCAGCAGCCGGCCGGGACAGGGGTTCTATGGCTACACCTTC

clone_size: once
j_call: TRBJ1-5
cdr3_length: 15
d_call: .
v_call: TRBV25-1
cdr3_aa: CASSPGLNSNQPQHF
cdr3_nt: TGTGCCAGCAGCCCAGGGTTAAATAGCAATCAGCCCCAGCATTTT

clone_size: .
j_call: TRBJ1-1
cdr3_length: 14
d_call: .
v_call: TRBV18
cdr3_aa: CASSPYTVPSEAFF
cdr3_nt: TGTGCCAGCTCACCCTACACAGTGCCCTCTGAAGCTTTCTTT

clone_size: .
j_call: TRBJ1-4
cdr3_length: 14
d_call: .
v_call: TRBV3-1/TRBV3-2
cdr3_aa: CASSQGPTNEKLFF
cdr3_nt: TGTGCCAGCAGCCAAGGGCCAACTAATGAAAAACTGTTTTTT

clone_size: .
j_call: TRBJ1-5
cdr3_length: 17
d_call: .
v_call: TRBV18
cdr3_aa: CASSPSGQLVSNQPQHF
cdr3_nt: TGTGCCAGCTCACCAAGCGGACAGTTAGTTAGCAATCAGCCCCAGCATTTT

clone_size: .
j_call: TRBJ2-3
cdr3_length: 17
d_call: TRBD2
v_call: TRBV3-1/TRBV3-2
cdr3_aa: CASSQELAGGIRGTQYF
cdr3_nt: TGTGCCAGCAGCCAGGAGCTAGCGGGGGGGATCCGTGGTACGCAGTATTTT

clone_size: .
j_call: TRBJ2-7
cdr3_length: 14
d_call: TRBD1
v_call: TRBV6-1
cdr3_aa: CASSELGTVGEQYF
cdr3_nt: TGTGCCAGCAGTGAACTCGGGACAGTAGGCGAGCAGTACTTC

clone_size: .
j_call: TRBJ1-4
cdr3_length: 15
d_call: .
v_call: TRBV5-1
cdr3_aa: CASSPDLGTNEKLFF
cdr3_nt: TGCGCCAGCAGCCCGGACTTGGGAACTAATGAAAAACTGTTTTTT

clone_size: .
j_call: TRBJ2-3
cdr3_length: 13
d_call: TRBD1
v_call: TRBV29-1
cdr3_aa: CSVGQGVGDTQYF
cdr3_nt: TGCAGCGTAGGACAGGGGGTTGGCGATACGCAGTATTTT

clone_size: .
j_call: TRBJ2-3
cdr3_length: 13
d_call: .
v_call: TRBV19
cdr3_aa: CASSLQGTDTQYF
cdr3_nt: TGTGCCAGTAGTCTCCAGGGCACAGATACGCAGTATTTT

clone_size: .
j_call: TRBJ1-3
cdr3_length: 19
d_call: .
v_call: TRBV4-1
cdr3_aa: CASSQVLSNNRGSGNTIYF
cdr3_nt: TGCGCCAGCAGCCAAGTCCTTAGCAATAACCGGGGATCTGGAAACACCATATATTTT

clone_size: .
j_call: TRBJ1-3
cdr3_length: 15
d_call: TRBD1
v_call: TRBV5-1
cdr3_aa: CASSRTGGSGNTIYF
cdr3_nt: TGCGCCAGCAGCCGGACAGGGGGCTCTGGAAACACCATATATTTT

clone_size: .
j_call: TRBJ2-3
cdr3_length: 14
d_call: .
v_call: TRBV5-4
cdr3_aa: CASSFDRLTDTQYF
cdr3_nt: TGTGCCAGCAGCTTCGACAGACTCACAGATACGCAGTATTTT

clone_size: few
j_call: TRBJ2-2
cdr3_length: 15
d_call: TRBD1
v_call: TRBV4-1
cdr3_aa: CASSPGQGNDGELFF
cdr3_nt: TGCGCCAGCAGTCCGGGACAGGGGAACGACGGGGAGCTGTTTTTT

clone_size: .
j_call: TRBJ1-4
cdr3_length: 13
d_call: .
v_call: TRBV9
cdr3_aa: CASSVAPGQPLFF
cdr3_nt: TGTGCCAGCAGCGTAGCGCCCGGACAGCCCCTGTTTTTT

clone_size: .
j_call: TRBJ2-5
cdr3_length: 16
d_call: TRBD1
v_call: TRBV2
cdr3_aa: CASSSGLQGVEETQYF
cdr3_nt: TGTGCCAGCAGTTCAGGGCTACAGGGGGTCGAAGAGACCCAGTACTTC

clone_size: .
j_call: TRBJ1-4
cdr3_length: 18
d_call: .
v_call: TRBV11-2
cdr3_aa: CASSLGVWDLATNEKLFF
cdr3_nt: TGTGCCAGCAGCTTAGGAGTTTGGGACTTAGCAACTAATGAAAAACTGTTTTTT

clone_size: .
j_call: TRBJ1-2
cdr3_length: 14
d_call: .
v_call: TRBV6-5
cdr3_aa: CASRGRDKEYGYTF
cdr3_nt: TGTGCCAGCCGCGGAAGGGACAAGGAATATGGCTACACCTTC

clone_size: .
j_call: TRBJ2-3
cdr3_length: 15
d_call: TRBD1
v_call: TRBV29-1
cdr3_aa: CSVMLRSGQTDTQYF
cdr3_nt: TGCAGCGTCATGCTCCGATCGGGACAGACAGATACGCAGTATTTT

clone_size: .
j_call: TRBJ2-2
cdr3_length: 12
d_call: TRBD2
v_call: TRBV12-3/TRBV12-4
cdr3_aa: CATGGGTGELFF
cdr3_nt: TGTGCCACCGGGGGGGGTACCGGGGAGCTGTTTTTT